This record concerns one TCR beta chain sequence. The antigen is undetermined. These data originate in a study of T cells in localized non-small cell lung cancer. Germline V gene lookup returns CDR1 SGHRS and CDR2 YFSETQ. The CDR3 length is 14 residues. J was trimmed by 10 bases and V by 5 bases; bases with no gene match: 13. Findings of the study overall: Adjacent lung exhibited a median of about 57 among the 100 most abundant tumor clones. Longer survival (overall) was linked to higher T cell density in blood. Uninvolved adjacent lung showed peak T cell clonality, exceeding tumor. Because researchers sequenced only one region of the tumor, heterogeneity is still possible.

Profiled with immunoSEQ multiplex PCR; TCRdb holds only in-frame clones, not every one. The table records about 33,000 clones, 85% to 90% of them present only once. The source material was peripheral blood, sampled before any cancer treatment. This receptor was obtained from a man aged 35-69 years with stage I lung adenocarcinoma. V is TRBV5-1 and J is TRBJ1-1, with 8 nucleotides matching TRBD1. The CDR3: CASSLDRVGGGAFF. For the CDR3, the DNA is TGCGCCAGCAGTCTGGACAGGGTGGGCGGGGGAGCTTTCTTT.